This T cell receptor (beta chain) was sequenced during a study of T cells after yellow fever vaccination. Overall study results and limits: At around 96% for CD4 and about 88% for CD8, most primary-vaccination clones showed up again after the booster. Some clonotypes were seen in both the CD4 and the CD8 compartments. These made up a small share and likely arose from convergent recombination. A faster peak, day 5 versus 15, was reached by the weaker secondary response.

There are a few counts of this clonotype. No antigen is known for it. Generation of TCR cDNA used 5'RACE template switching (which added a universal primer site and UMIs). Each CDR3 protein is one row after TCRdb ran MiXCR on the 5' RACE reads. The sample lists 280,000 or so distinct CDR3 sequences; under 9% were seen once. Germline V CDR1 and CDR2: SQVTM, ANQGSEA. Trimming took off 4 bases at V and 4 bases at J, with 19 bases between the two ends. The CDR3 has 15 amino acids. Material: CD4+ T cells sorted from PBMCs, obtained 5 days after the yellow fever booster vaccination. This TCR came from a man younger than 35 who received the YFV17D yellow fever vaccine. V gene TRBV29-1 combines with J gene TRBJ1-1; D is unclear. The CDR3 protein is CSVVGQITSGTEAFF. CDR3 nucleotides: TGCAGCGTTGTTGGGCAGATAACCTCGGGCACTGAAGCTTTCTTT. The full variable domain, its missing parts supplied by reference TRBV29-1 and TRBJ1-1, is SAVISQKPSRDICQRGTSLTIQCQVDSQVTMMFWYRQQPGQSLTLIATANQGSEATYESGFVIDKFPISRPNLTFSTLTVSNMSPEDSSIYLCSVVGQITSGTEAFFGQGTRLTVV.